This T cell receptor (beta chain) was documented in a study of beta chain features in type 1 diabetes. General study points: Whatever favoring of shorter templates PCR might show would apply equally to patients and controls. VDJ junctions from type 1 diabetes patients carried fewer insertions and larger deletions.

Investigators reverse transcribed all isolated RNA, so they sequenced expressed TCRB transcripts. Method: immunoSEQ multiplex PCR; TCRdb's copy keeps in-frame clones and lacks some. The sample records 350,000 to 450,000 clones, roughly 14% being singletons. This CDR3 has 11 residues. V was trimmed by 7 bases and J by 6 bases, leaving 12 bases between them. CDR1 is DFQATT and CDR2 is SNEGSKA in the germline V gene (reference sequence). With regard to this clone: Antigen: not known.

The chain employs TRBV20-1 and TRBJ2-5; no firm D call. This TCR derives from a man aged 30 to 45 in good health. The specimen sequenced was naive CD4+ T cells from blood. The CDR3 nucleotides read TGCAGTGGACGCATTACTAAGACCCAGTACTTC. Translating gives CSGRITKTQYF.